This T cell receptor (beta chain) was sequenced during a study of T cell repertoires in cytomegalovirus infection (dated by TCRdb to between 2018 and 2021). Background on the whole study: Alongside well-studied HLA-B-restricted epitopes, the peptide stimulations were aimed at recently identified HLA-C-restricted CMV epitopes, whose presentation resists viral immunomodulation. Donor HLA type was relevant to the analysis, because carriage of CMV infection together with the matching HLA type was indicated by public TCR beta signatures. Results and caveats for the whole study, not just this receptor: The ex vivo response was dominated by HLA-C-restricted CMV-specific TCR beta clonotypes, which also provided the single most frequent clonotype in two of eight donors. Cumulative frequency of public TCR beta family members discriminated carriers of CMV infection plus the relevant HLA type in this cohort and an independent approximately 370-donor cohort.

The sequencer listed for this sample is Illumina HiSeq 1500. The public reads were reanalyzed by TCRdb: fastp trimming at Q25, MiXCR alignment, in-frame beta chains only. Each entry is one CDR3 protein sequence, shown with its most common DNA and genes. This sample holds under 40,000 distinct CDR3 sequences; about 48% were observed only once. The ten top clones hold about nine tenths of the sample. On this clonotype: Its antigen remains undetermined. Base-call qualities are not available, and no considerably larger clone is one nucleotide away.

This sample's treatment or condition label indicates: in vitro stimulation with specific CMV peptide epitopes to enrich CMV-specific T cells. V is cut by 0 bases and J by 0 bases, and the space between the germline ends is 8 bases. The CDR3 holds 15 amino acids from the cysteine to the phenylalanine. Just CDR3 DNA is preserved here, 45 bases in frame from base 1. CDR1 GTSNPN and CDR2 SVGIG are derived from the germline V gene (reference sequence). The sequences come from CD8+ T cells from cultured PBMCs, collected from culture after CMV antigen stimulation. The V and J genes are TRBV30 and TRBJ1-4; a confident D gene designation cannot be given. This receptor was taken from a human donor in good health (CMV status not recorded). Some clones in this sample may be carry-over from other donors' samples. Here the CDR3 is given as CAWSVHIPTNEKLFF. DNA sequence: TGTGCCTGGAGTGTACACATCCCAACTAATGAAAAACTGTTTTTT.